One sample yielded the 24 T cell receptor beta chains listed below, sequenced in a study of cytomegalovirus exposure and HLA in healthy donors. Primers included in the PCR were 60 Vbeta and 13 Jbeta primers. Measured with immunoSEQ multiplex PCR; TCRdb has only the in-frame clones, and not every one. The sample contains 210,000 or so clones, roughly 80% of which appear only once. Sequencing was performed on PBMCs. These receptors all come from a girl between 2 and 10 years old in good health and CMV-seronegative.

The CDR3 sequence: CASSSDRGRTGELFF. The CDR3, as DNA: TGTGCCAGCAGCTCTGACAGGGGGAGGACCGGGGAGCTGTTTTTT. The chain combines TRBV7-9 with TRBJ2-2; 9 positions match TRBD1. V was pared by 4 bases and J by 5 bases, with 5 bases of the junction left unmatched. From germline, CDR1 is SEHNR and CDR2 FQNEAQ (reference sequence). CDR3 length: 15 amino acids.

The table lists this clone with a few counts. V gene TRBV10-2 combines with J gene TRBJ2-3, with a possible D match to TRBD2 (6 bases). The CDR3 runs 16 residues. Germline assignment: CDR1 WSHSY and CDR2 SAAADI. V was pared by 3 bases and J by 0 bases, with 13 bases between. The CDR3 coding sequence is TGCGCCAGCAGTGATCCTTTAGCGGAGAGCACAGATACGCAGTATTTT. Translating gives CASSDPLAESTDTQYF.

This clone was recorded once. The chain joins TRBV28 to TRBJ1-2; D ambiguous. This CDR3 is 15 amino acids long. V was clipped by 3 bases and J by 0 bases, with 11 bases between them. Germline V lookup: CDR1 MDHEN, CDR2 SYDVKM. The CDR3 DNA reads TGTGCCAGCAGTTTGGAGCCTAGGTCTAACTATGGCTACACCTTC. Translated: CASSLEPRSNYGYTF.

V is TRBV5-1 and J is TRBJ1-1, with no clear D. Germline CDR1 SGHRS, CDR2 YFSETQ. The CDR3 runs to 14 residues. Trimming removed 0 bases at V and 5 bases at J, with 11 bases between. CDR3 amino acids: CASSLGSPGTEAFF. The CDR3 DNA sequence: TGCGCCAGCAGCTTGGGCAGTCCCGGGACTGAAGCTTTCTTT.

This clone was seen a few times. The genes are TRBV7-9 and TRBJ1-1, with 7 positions matching TRBD1. Germline trimming cut 5 bases from V and 1 base from J; bases unmatched to any gene: 10. The CDR3 runs 16 residues. Germline V gene data show CDR1 as SEHNR and CDR2 as FQNEAQ (reference sequence). CDR3 amino acids: CASSTSTGLRNTEAFF. The DNA for the CDR3 is TGTGCCAGCAGCACCTCGACAGGGCTAAGGAACACTGAAGCTTTCTTT.

The chain employs TRBV4-2 and TRBJ2-1; no firm D call. Germline CDR1 reads LGHNA; CDR2 reads YNFKEQ. V lost 1 base, J lost 7 bases, and 2 bases lay in between. This CDR3 contains 11 residues. The DNA of the CDR3 is TGTGCCAGCAGCCAAGCGAATGAGCAGTTCTTC. This gives the protein CASSQANEQFF.

The chain links TRBV19 to TRBJ1-1, with D hard to call. Trimming shortened V by 5 bases and J by 3 bases, and 13 bases separated the two germline ends. The CDR3 extends over 14 amino acids. The germline CDR1 and CDR2 sequences are LNHDA and SQIVND (reference sequence). CDR3 in DNA: TGTGCCAGTAGTCCTCCAACTAGGGACACTGAAGCTTTCTTT. Encoded protein: CASSPPTRDTEAFF.

This clone was detected a few times. This chain joins TRBV2 and TRBJ2-4, with 9 bases aligning to TRBD2. Germline CDR1 and CDR2: SNHLY and FYNNEI. The V segment lost 4 bases and the J segment 6 bases; nucleotides outside the gene matches: 4. The CDR3 spans 14 residues. The CDR3 DNA follows: TGTGCCAGCAGTGTAGCGGGAGTGAGAAACATTCAGTACTTC. Encoded protein: CASSVAGVRNIQYF.

This clone was recorded only once. This sequence joins TRBV7-9 and TRBJ1-2, with D perhaps matching TRBD1 (5 bases). Trimming removed 2 bases from V and 4 bases from J, with 14 bases in between. The germline V gene has CDR1 SEHNR and CDR2 FQNEAQ (reference sequence). This CDR3 region has 15 residues. This CDR3 reads CASSLNQGSAYGYTF. In nucleotides, the CDR3 is TGTGCCAGCAGCTTAAATCAGGGATCCGCCTATGGCTACACCTTC.

V gene TRBV10-3 combines with J gene TRBJ2-1; 16 bases agree with TRBD2. V dropped 10 bases and J dropped 8; count of bases not matched to a gene: 5. The V gene's germline CDR1 is ENHRY and CDR2 SYGVKD. This CDR3 is 14 amino acids long. The CDR3 DNA reads TGTGCCACCCAGGGACTAGCGGGGGGGGATGAGCAGTTCTTC. It specifies CATQGLAGGDEQFF.

This clone has only one observation. This rearrangement joins TRBV10-3 to TRBJ2-7, with TRBD2 matching over 8 bases. This CDR3 is built from 15 residues. With V trimmed by 0 bases and J by 7 bases, 8 bases remained unmatched. Germline lookup yields CDR1 ENHRY and CDR2 SYGVKD. CDR3 region: CAISESGDSGNEQYF. The CDR3 nucleotides are TGTGCCATCAGTGAGTCGGGGGATAGCGGGAATGAGCAGTACTTC.

This rearrangement joins TRBV15 to TRBJ2-5, with 8 bases fitting TRBD2. The ends lost 5 bases at V and 5 bases at J; junction bases unmatched: 7. CDR3 size: 14 residues. Germline V gene sequence: CDR1 LNHNV, CDR2 YYDKDF (reference sequence). The DNA of the CDR3 is TGTGCCACCAGCGACCGGGGCGGGGGGGAGACCCAGTACTTC. This translates into CATSDRGGGETQYF.

The chain uses TRBV5-4 and TRBJ1-2; D is ambiguous. The germline V and J ends were trimmed by 9 bases and 7 bases, with 25 bases remaining between them. Per germline, CDR1 SGHNT and CDR2 YYREEE (reference sequence). The CDR3 runs to 15 residues. The CDR3 nucleotides read TGTGCCACTTCAATACCATACGTGGCAGAACCTGGCTACACCTTC. Protein: CATSIPYVAEPGYTF.

This clone showed up just a few times. The gene calls are TRBV6-6 and TRBJ2-7; perhaps TRBD2 as D (6 bases). Looked up from germline, CDR1 is MNHNY and CDR2 is SVGAGI (reference sequence). V was cut by 5 bases and J by 3 bases, with 14 bases left in between. The CDR3 contains 14 residues. As DNA, the CDR3 is TGTGCCAGCAGTCAAACGGGGGATTTCTACGAGCAGTACTTC. It codes for CASSQTGDFYEQYF.

CDR3 DNA sequence: TGTGCCAGCAGCCCGGCAGGGGGTGGAGGCTACACCTTC. Protein sequence: CASSPAGGGGYTF. The chain employs TRBV5-6 and TRBJ1-2; 7 positions match TRBD1. V gave up 4 bases and J gave up 8 bases; unmatched junction bases: 8. The CDR3 is made up of 13 amino acids. In germline, CDR1 is SGHDT, CDR2 YYEEEE. The whole variable domain, remainder taken from reference TRBV5-6 and TRBJ1-2, is DAGVTQSPTHLIKTRGQQVTLRCSPKSGHDTVSWYQQALGQGPQFIFQYYEEEERQRGNFPDRFSGHQFPNYSSELNVNALLLGDSALYLCASSPAGGGGYTFGSGTRLTVV.

The rearrangement joins TRBV6-1 to TRBJ2-1; D ambiguous. The V end lost 1 base, the J end lost 0 bases, and 7 bases lay between the germline ends. CDR3 length: 15 residues. CDR1 is MNHNS and CDR2 is SASEGT in the germline V gene. CDR3 sequence: CASSEGGSSYNEQFF. In DNA, the CDR3 is TGTGCCAGCAGTGAAGGCGGTAGCTCCTACAATGAGCAGTTCTTC.

V gene TRBV27 combines with J gene TRBJ1-2, with D tentatively TRBD1 (6 bases). Trimming took 0 bases from V and 6 from J, leaving 8 bases between them. The CDR3 contains 13 residues. Germline V gene sequence: CDR1 MNHEY, CDR2 SMNVEV (reference sequence). The CDR3 region is CASSLSGADGYTF. CDR3 bases: TGTGCCAGCAGTTTATCGGGGGCGGATGGCTACACCTTC.

As to this clone: Distinct nucleotide sequences in the sample also encode this CDR3. The gene calls are TRBV11-2 and TRBJ1-1; the D is unclear. Germline assignment: CDR1 SGHAT and CDR2 FQNNGV. The CDR3 runs 13 residues. Trimming cost V 1 base and J 0 bases, with 3 bases left between them. The CDR3 bases are TGTGCCAGCAGCTTAGCGGTGAACACTGAAGCTTTCTTT. Its protein is CASSLAVNTEAFF.

The chain carries TRBV6-1 and TRBJ1-5, with 7 bases that match TRBD1. CDR1 is MNHNS and CDR2 is SASEGT in the germline V gene. V dropped 4 bases and J dropped 0; count of bases not matched to a gene: 12. The CDR3 totals 18 residues. CDR3 residues: CASSGTNRGQPSNQPQHF. The CDR3 nucleotides are TGTGCCAGCAGTGGTACAAACAGGGGACAACCTAGCAATCAGCCCCAGCATTTT.

V and J are TRBV6-1 and TRBJ2-3, with 8 bases matching TRBD2. J was trimmed by 2 bases and V by 3 bases; bases with no gene match: 4. This CDR3 has 15 amino acids. CDR1 is MNHNS and CDR2 is SASEGT in the germline V gene. Written as DNA, the CDR3 is TGTGCCAGCAGTGAGGGGACTAGGGTCACAGATACGCAGTATTTT. Encoded protein: CASSEGTRVTDTQYF.

This rearrangement joins TRBV9 to TRBJ2-1, with 7 bases that match TRBD1. The CDR3 has 16 residues. Looked up from germline, CDR1 is SGDLS and CDR2 is YYNGEE. J was trimmed by 7 bases and V by 0 bases; bases with no gene match: 10. Here the CDR3 reads CASSVGGGASWNEQFF. Written as DNA, the CDR3 is TGTGCCAGCAGCGTAGGAGGGGGCGCGAGTTGGAATGAGCAGTTCTTC. Together with reference TRBV9 and TRBJ2-1, the CDR3 gives the full variable domain: DSGVTQTPKHLITATGQRVTLRCSPRSGDLSVYWYQQSLDQGLQFLIQYYNGEERAKGNILERFSAQQFPDLHSELNLSSLELGDSALYFCASSVGGGASWNEQFFGPGTRLTVL.

V gene TRBV2 combines with J gene TRBJ2-2; D might be TRBD1 (5 bases). The CDR3 runs to 15 residues. The V and J ends lost 2 bases and 16 bases respectively, with 23 bases between them. Per the germline V gene, CDR1 is SNHLY and CDR2 is FYNNEI. The CDR3 DNA reads as TGTGCCAGCAGTGAATTGGGGCAGGTGCGCCATAACAGGTTTTTT. It codes for CASSELGQVRHNRFF.

The chain recombines TRBV10-3 with TRBJ2-1, with a tentative D call TRBD2 (5 bases). From germline, CDR1 is ENHRY and CDR2 SYGVKD. This CDR3 has 14 amino acids. Trimming left V 8 bases short and J 5 bases short, with 16 bases between. The CDR3 sequence: CAIGSSPVDNEQFF. The CDR3 nucleotides read TGTGCCATCGGGAGCTCCCCCGTGGACAATGAGCAGTTCTTC.

This clone was recorded once. The rearrangement links TRBV7-2 to TRBJ2-3, with a tentative D call TRBD2 (6 bases). The germline V and J ends were trimmed by 4 bases and 4 bases, with 12 bases remaining between them. The CDR3 consists of 14 residues. The V gene's germline CDR1 is SGHTA and CDR2 FQGNSA. CDR3 in DNA: TGTGCCAGCAGCTACCGCGGGGCAGCAGATACGCAGTATTTT. Translation: CASSYRGAADTQYF.